Listed below are T cell receptor beta chains from one sample, sequenced in a study of Tregs in tolerant kidney transplant recipients. Clones were sequenced by immunoSEQ multiplex PCR, and TCRdb holds only the in-frame ones, with some missing. Here the sample spans 200,000 to 300,000 clones, about 86% being singletons. Material for sequencing was CD4+ T cells from blood. The receptors come from a human donor in good health. Each CDR3 is given with its conserved first and last residue. Each record gives: J gene, V gene, clone size, D gene, CDR3 DNA, CDR3 protein. The D gene is left open where the match is weak. Only some rows state a clone size, as once, few, many or a class for expanded clones.

J gene: TRBJ2-2; V gene: TRBV7-2; clone size: -; D gene: -; CDR3 DNA: TGTGCCAGCAGCTTGGCCCCTCCCGGCAGTAACACCGGGGAGCTGTTTTTT; CDR3 protein: CASSLAPPGSNTGELFF
J gene: TRBJ1-1; V gene: TRBV18; clone size: -; D gene: TRBD1; CDR3 DNA: TGTGCCAGCTCACCACAGGGGGCCACTGAAGCTTTCTTT; CDR3 protein: CASSPQGATEAFF
J gene: TRBJ2-3; V gene: TRBV27; clone size: -; D gene: -; CDR3 DNA: TGTGCCAGCAGTTTGCATCCCCAGGGACCCAGCACAGATACGCAGTATTTT; CDR3 protein: CASSLHPQGPSTDTQYF
J gene: TRBJ2-7; V gene: TRBV7-9; clone size: -; D gene: -; CDR3 DNA: TGTGCCAGCAGTACCGGGCACGAGCAGTACTTC; CDR3 protein: CASSTGHEQYF
J gene: TRBJ1-1; V gene: TRBV10-1; clone size: few; D gene: -; CDR3 DNA: TGCGCCAGCAGTTCGGACAGCTACACTGAAGCTTTCTTT; CDR3 protein: CASSSDSYTEAFF
J gene: TRBJ2-3; V gene: TRBV19; clone size: once; D gene: TRBD2; CDR3 DNA: TGTGCCAGTAGTAAGGGGACTAGCGGGAGTGGCACAGATACGCAGTATTTT; CDR3 protein: CASSKGTSGSGTDTQYF
J gene: TRBJ2-6; V gene: TRBV27; clone size: -; D gene: TRBD2; CDR3 DNA: TGTGCCAGCAGGATAGCGGGGGCGACCTCTGGGGCCAACGTCCTGACTTTC; CDR3 protein: CASRIAGATSGANVLTF
J gene: TRBJ1-2; V gene: TRBV5-1; clone size: -; D gene: TRBD1; CDR3 DNA: TGCGCCAGCAGCTTGGCCCGGGACAGGGGAGACCTTAACTATGGCTACACCTTC; CDR3 protein: CASSLARDRGDLNYGYTF
J gene: TRBJ2-1; V gene: TRBV9; clone size: -; D gene: -; CDR3 DNA: TGTGCCAGCAGCGTATCGGGCGGTTGGGGCAATGAGCAGTTCTTC; CDR3 protein: CASSVSGGWGNEQFF
J gene: TRBJ2-7; V gene: TRBV19; clone size: -; D gene: -; CDR3 DNA: TGTGCCAGTAGAAAGGGCAGCTCCTACGAGCAGTACTTC; CDR3 protein: CASRKGSSYEQYF
J gene: TRBJ2-6; V gene: TRBV11-2; clone size: -; D gene: -; CDR3 DNA: TGTGCCAGCAGCTTAGGGGCCACCTACTCTGGGGCCAACGTCCTGACTTTC; CDR3 protein: CASSLGATYSGANVLTF
J gene: TRBJ1-3; V gene: TRBV6-5; clone size: -; D gene: -; CDR3 DNA: TGTGCCAGCAGTTACGAGGGGACACCTGGAAACACCATATATTTT; CDR3 protein: CASSYEGTPGNTIYF
J gene: TRBJ1-2; V gene: TRBV23-1; clone size: -; D gene: -; CDR3 DNA: TGCGCCAGCAGCCGACAGAGAGAAAATTATGGCTACACCTTC; CDR3 protein: CASSRQRENYGYTF
J gene: TRBJ2-7; V gene: TRBV2; clone size: once; D gene: TRBD2; CDR3 DNA: TGTGCCATCAGTGAAGGACTAGCGAACGAGCAGTACTTC; CDR3 protein: CAISEGLANEQYF
J gene: TRBJ2-5; V gene: TRBV18; clone size: -; D gene: -; CDR3 DNA: TGTGCCAGCTCACTCACGTTACAAGAGACCCAGTACTTC; CDR3 protein: CASSLTLQETQYF
J gene: TRBJ1-2; V gene: TRBV6-5; clone size: -; D gene: TRBD1; CDR3 DNA: TGTGCCAGCAGGGTACAGGGGCCCTATGGCTACACCTTC; CDR3 protein: CASRVQGPYGYTF
J gene: TRBJ1-4; V gene: TRBV7-9; clone size: -; D gene: TRBD1; CDR3 DNA: TGTGCCAGCAGCTTAGTACAGGGGGCCCAAGAAAAACTGTTTTTT; CDR3 protein: CASSLVQGAQEKLFF
J gene: TRBJ2-7; V gene: TRBV4-1; clone size: -; D gene: -; CDR3 DNA: TGCGCCAGCAGCCAAGATATACCGACCCTAGCCTACGAGCAGTACTTC; CDR3 protein: CASSQDIPTLAYEQYF
J gene: TRBJ2-7; V gene: TRBV5-4; clone size: -; D gene: -; CDR3 DNA: TGTGCCAGCAGTTCCCGGGGGTACGAGCAGTACTTC; CDR3 protein: CASSSRGYEQYF
J gene: TRBJ1-1; V gene: TRBV30; clone size: -; D gene: TRBD1; CDR3 DNA: TGTGCCTGGAGTAATTTTCGCGAGGGGGCTCACACTGAAGCTTTCTTT; CDR3 protein: CAWSNFREGAHTEAFF
J gene: TRBJ2-1; V gene: TRBV30; clone size: few; D gene: -; CDR3 DNA: TGTGCCTGGGGGTCGACCCGGAGTAATGAGCAGTTCTTC; CDR3 protein: CAWGSTRSNEQFF
J gene: TRBJ1-4; V gene: TRBV5-6; clone size: few; D gene: TRBD1; CDR3 DNA: TGTGCCAGCAGCTTTTTTGGGACAGGGGGTGAAAAACTGTTTTTT; CDR3 protein: CASSFFGTGGEKLFF
J gene: TRBJ1-3; V gene: TRBV6-6; clone size: -; D gene: TRBD1; CDR3 DNA: TGTGCCAGCAGTCCCTTGGGGGACAGGGTAAACACCATATATTTT; CDR3 protein: CASSPLGDRVNTIYF
J gene: TRBJ1-3; V gene: TRBV5-1; clone size: -; D gene: -; CDR3 DNA: TGCGCCAGCCGATCTGAGGTTCTGGGAAACACCATATATTTT; CDR3 protein: CASRSEVLGNTIYF
J gene: TRBJ2-1; V gene: TRBV5-1; clone size: -; D gene: TRBD2; CDR3 DNA: TGCGCCAGCAGCTCGCGGACTAGCCGCGGATCCTACAATGAGCAGTTCTTC; CDR3 protein: CASSSRTSRGSYNEQFF
J gene: TRBJ2-7; V gene: TRBV6-1; clone size: -; D gene: -; CDR3 DNA: TGTGCCAGCAGTGAACAGGCCCCTGGTAGGTCCTACGAGCAGTACTTC; CDR3 protein: CASSEQAPGRSYEQYF
J gene: TRBJ2-5; V gene: TRBV19; clone size: -; D gene: -; CDR3 DNA: TGTGCCAGTAGTATCAAGGGGTTGGGTCAAGAGACCCAGTACTTC; CDR3 protein: CASSIKGLGQETQYF
J gene: TRBJ2-3; V gene: TRBV4-1; clone size: -; D gene: -; CDR3 DNA: TGCGCCAGCAGACTTCTACCCACTAGCACAGATACGCAGTATTTT; CDR3 protein: CASRLLPTSTDTQYF
J gene: TRBJ2-5; V gene: TRBV25-1; clone size: once; D gene: TRBD2; CDR3 DNA: TGTGCCAGCAGTGAACGGGGGGGCATCGAGACCCAGTACTTC; CDR3 protein: CASSERGGIETQYF
J gene: TRBJ2-1; V gene: TRBV5-4; clone size: few; D gene: TRBD2; CDR3 DNA: TGTGCCAGCAGCTTGGAGAGCGGGGGGGCGTACAATGAGCAGTTCTTC; CDR3 protein: CASSLESGGAYNEQFF
J gene: TRBJ2-5; V gene: TRBV6-5; clone size: -; D gene: TRBD2; CDR3 DNA: TGTGCCAGCAGTGGGACTAGCGGGAAAGAGACCCAGTACTTC; CDR3 protein: CASSGTSGKETQYF
J gene: TRBJ2-4; V gene: TRBV7-2; clone size: once; D gene: TRBD1; CDR3 DNA: TGTGCCAGCAGCTTCCTCGGGACAGGGCCAGGGAACATTCAGTACTTC; CDR3 protein: CASSFLGTGPGNIQYF
J gene: TRBJ2-5; V gene: TRBV10-1; clone size: -; D gene: TRBD1; CDR3 DNA: TGCGCCAGCAACACCGGGACAGAAGAGACCCAGTACTTC; CDR3 protein: CASNTGTEETQYF
J gene: TRBJ1-3; V gene: TRBV2; clone size: -; D gene: -; CDR3 DNA: TGTGCCAGCGGGGCCGAAAGCTCTGGAAACACCATATATTTT; CDR3 protein: CASGAESSGNTIYF
J gene: TRBJ2-5; V gene: TRBV9; clone size: -; D gene: TRBD2; CDR3 DNA: TGTGCCAGCAGCGAGGGACGGACTAGCGGGAGAGAGGGGTACCAAGAGACCCAGTACTTC; CDR3 protein: CASSEGRTSGREGYQETQYF
J gene: TRBJ2-7; V gene: TRBV7-3; clone size: -; D gene: -; CDR3 DNA: TGTGCCAGCAGCTTAACCGTAAATGCATACGAGCAGTACTTC; CDR3 protein: CASSLTVNAYEQYF
J gene: TRBJ2-2; V gene: TRBV5-8; clone size: few; D gene: TRBD1; CDR3 DNA: TGTGCCAGCAGCCCCGGACAGGGTTTCACCGGGGAGCTGTTTTTT; CDR3 protein: CASSPGQGFTGELFF
J gene: TRBJ1-5; V gene: TRBV28; clone size: -; D gene: -; CDR3 DNA: TGTGCCAGCAGTCCGATCCACCAGCCCCAGCATTTT; CDR3 protein: CASSPIHQPQHF
J gene: TRBJ2-3; V gene: TRBV5-1; clone size: -; D gene: -; CDR3 DNA: TGCGCCAGCAGCTTGACGACAGGCACAGATACGCAGTATTTT; CDR3 protein: CASSLTTGTDTQYF
J gene: TRBJ2-7; V gene: TRBV5-8; clone size: -; D gene: TRBD1; CDR3 DNA: TGTGCCAGCAGCTTGGGGACAGGGCGGGACGAGCAGTACTTC; CDR3 protein: CASSLGTGRDEQYF
J gene: TRBJ2-3; V gene: TRBV29-1; clone size: few; D gene: -; CDR3 DNA: TGCAGCGTTGCCGGAGGACTGGGACACGGAACAGATACGCAGTATTTT; CDR3 protein: CSVAGGLGHGTDTQYF
J gene: TRBJ2-1; V gene: TRBV11-2; clone size: -; D gene: -; CDR3 DNA: TGTGCCAGCAGCTTACAGAAATACAATGAGCAGTTCTTC; CDR3 protein: CASSLQKYNEQFF
J gene: TRBJ1-2; V gene: TRBV6-1; clone size: -; D gene: -; CDR3 DNA: TGTGCCAGCAGTGATCAACATGGCTACACCTTC; CDR3 protein: CASSDQHGYTF
J gene: TRBJ2-7; V gene: TRBV9; clone size: -; D gene: TRBD1; CDR3 DNA: TGTGCCAGCAGCCCGACGGGACAGTCCTACGAGCAGTACTTC; CDR3 protein: CASSPTGQSYEQYF
J gene: TRBJ1-5; V gene: TRBV28; clone size: -; D gene: -; CDR3 DNA: TGTGCCAGCAGTTTGCGGGGATTCAGAAGAAGTCAGCCCCAGCATTTT; CDR3 protein: CASSLRGFRRSQPQHF
J gene: TRBJ1-3; V gene: TRBV11-3; clone size: once; D gene: -; CDR3 DNA: TGTGCCAGCAGCTCCCGGGACCTCGGAAACACCATATATTTT; CDR3 protein: CASSSRDLGNTIYF
J gene: TRBJ2-7; V gene: TRBV23-1; clone size: few; D gene: TRBD1; CDR3 DNA: TGCGCCAGCAGCCGCCGGGACAGGGGGTCCTACGAGCAGTACTTC; CDR3 protein: CASSRRDRGSYEQYF
J gene: TRBJ1-2; V gene: TRBV7-9; clone size: -; D gene: TRBD1; CDR3 DNA: TGTGCCAGCAGCCCAGGACAGGGCATCTATGGCTACACCTTC; CDR3 protein: CASSPGQGIYGYTF
J gene: TRBJ2-3; V gene: TRBV7-2; clone size: few; D gene: TRBD1; CDR3 DNA: TGTGCCAGCAGCTCCCCCGGGACAGGGACAGATACGCAGTATTTT; CDR3 protein: CASSSPGTGTDTQYF
J gene: TRBJ1-5; V gene: TRBV18; clone size: -; D gene: -; CDR3 DNA: TGTGCCAGCTCACCTCAGGGACTAGATCAGCCCCAGCATTTT; CDR3 protein: CASSPQGLDQPQHF
J gene: TRBJ1-1; V gene: TRBV2; clone size: few; D gene: -; CDR3 DNA: TGTGCCAGCGTACTAGAGTCCATGAACACTGAAGCTTTCTTT; CDR3 protein: CASVLESMNTEAFF
J gene: TRBJ1-4; V gene: TRBV18; clone size: -; D gene: TRBD1; CDR3 DNA: TGTGCCAGCTCACCGCAGGGGGCGTATAATGAAAAACTGTTTTTT; CDR3 protein: CASSPQGAYNEKLFF
J gene: TRBJ1-3; V gene: TRBV9; clone size: few; D gene: TRBD1; CDR3 DNA: TGTGCCAGCAGCGCCGGGACAGCTGGAAACACCATATATTTT; CDR3 protein: CASSAGTAGNTIYF
J gene: TRBJ2-3; V gene: TRBV29-1; clone size: -; D gene: -; CDR3 DNA: TGCAGCGTTGAAGAATGGACTAATTCGGGCACAGATACGCAGTATTTT; CDR3 protein: CSVEEWTNSGTDTQYF
J gene: TRBJ2-7; V gene: TRBV7-9; clone size: few; D gene: -; CDR3 DNA: TGTGCCAGCGGGGGGACCGCCTACGAGCAGTACTTC; CDR3 protein: CASGGTAYEQYF
J gene: TRBJ2-3; V gene: TRBV10-1; clone size: -; D gene: TRBD2; CDR3 DNA: TGCGCCAGCAGTAGCGGGAGGGCCGGAGTTACGCAGTATTTT; CDR3 protein: CASSSGRAGVTQYF
J gene: TRBJ1-5; V gene: TRBV7-8; clone size: -; D gene: -; CDR3 DNA: TGTGCCAGCAGCTTCTCAGCAGGCGGCAATCAGCCCCAGCATTTT; CDR3 protein: CASSFSAGGNQPQHF